Reported below is one T cell receptor beta chain. The antigen remains unidentified. This sample was included in a study of CD8+ T cells in alopecia areata. Across the whole study: It was 6 to 18 months of tofacitinib, and then there were 6 months off drug. The study, taken as a whole, reports: In lesional scalp, particularly from alopecia totalis/universalis, clonality was higher than in normal scalp.

The V and J ends lost 5 bases and 5 bases respectively, with 9 bases between them. CDR1 is MDHEN and CDR2 is SYDVKM in the germline V gene. This CDR3 is 13 amino acids long. As the sequencing template, cDNA was produced by extracting RNA and reverse transcribing it. Libraries were prepared by immunoSEQ multiplex PCR; TCRdb keeps only in-frame clonotypes and omits some of them. The data show 150,000 or so clones, roughly 48% seen once. The chain carries TRBV28 and TRBJ2-2; D is possibly TRBD2 (6 bases). The origin of this receptor is a human donor with alopecia areata. The sequencing sample was made of CD4+ T cells sorted from blood. The CDR3 nucleotides are TGTGCCAGCAGTCTCCGGGGGACCGGGGAGCTGTTTTTT. Protein product: CASSLRGTGELFF.